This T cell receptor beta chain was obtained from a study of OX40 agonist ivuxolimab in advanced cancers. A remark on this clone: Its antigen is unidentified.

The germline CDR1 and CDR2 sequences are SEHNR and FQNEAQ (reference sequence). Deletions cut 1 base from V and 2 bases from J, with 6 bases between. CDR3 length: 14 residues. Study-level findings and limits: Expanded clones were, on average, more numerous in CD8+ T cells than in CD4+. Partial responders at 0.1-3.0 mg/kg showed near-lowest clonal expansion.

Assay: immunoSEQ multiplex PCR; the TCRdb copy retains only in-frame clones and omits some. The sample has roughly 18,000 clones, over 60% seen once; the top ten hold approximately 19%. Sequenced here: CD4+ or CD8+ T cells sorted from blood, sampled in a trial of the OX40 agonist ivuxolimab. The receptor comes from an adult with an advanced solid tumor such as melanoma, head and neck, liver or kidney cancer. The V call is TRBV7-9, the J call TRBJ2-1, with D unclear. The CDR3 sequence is CASSLGSAYNEQFF. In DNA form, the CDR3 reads TGTGCCAGCAGCTTAGGGTCTGCCTACAATGAGCAGTTCTTC. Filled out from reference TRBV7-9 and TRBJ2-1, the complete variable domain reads DTGVSQNPRHKITKRGQNVTFRCDPISEHNRLYWYRQTLGQGPEFLTYFQNEAQLEKSRLLSDRFSAERPKGSFSTLEIQRTEQGDSAMYLCASSLGSAYNEQFFGPGTRLTVL.